These 15 T cell receptor beta chains were all obtained from the same sample, sequenced in a study of tumor and adjacent non-tumor tissue in lung cancer. No cell sorting was done before RNA was extracted from the tissue. Three rounds of nested PCR, following a modified ARM-PCR protocol, produced the TCRbeta library. TCRdb re-analysed the multiplex PCR reads in MiXCR, keeping a single row per CDR3 protein. The sample shows some 120,000 distinct CDR3 sequences, over 65% of them seen only once. Material: lung tumor tissue. These receptors originate from a man younger than 40 with non-small cell lung cancer.

J is TRBJ2-1 and V is TRBV12-3 or TRBV12-4; D gene uncertain. V was shortened by 9 bases and J by 6 bases, with 12 bases between the two germline ends. The CDR3 runs 12 residues. The CDR3 spells CASRRMGNEQFF. In DNA form, the CDR3 reads TGTGCCAGTAGGCGAATGGGCAATGAGCAGTTCTTC.

Note on this clonotype: One end of the junction varies from germline; a read error may be responsible. This chain links TRBV24-1 with TRBJ2-2, with 8 bases aligning to TRBD1. The germline V gene encodes CDR1 KGHDR and CDR2 SFDVKD. This CDR3 has 16 residues. This CDR3 reads CATSDPGTGDTWELFF. The CDR3 DNA reads as TGTGCCACCAGTGATCCCGGGACAGGCGACACCTGGGAGCTGTTTTTT.

As to this clonotype: A much bigger clone sits one base away, suggesting this may be a read error. This rearrangement joins TRBV4-2 to TRBJ1-1; no clear D. CDR1 is LGHNA, CDR2 YNFKEQ, per germline. The CDR3 is 13 residues long. V lost 4 bases to trimming and J lost 7 bases, with 13 bases between them. CDR3 sequence reads: CASSREQTGEAFF. In DNA, the CDR3 is TGTGCCAGCAGCCGAGAACAGACGGGTGAAGCTTTCTTT.

Worth noting for this clonotype: Because it lacks the conserved phenylalanine or tryptophan at the end, this CDR3 is likely a read error. The limits of the CDR3 on the DNA are not certain, so only TCRdb's listed CDR3 is given. The V call is TRBV4-1, the J call TRBJ2-1. The CDR3 is 16 residues long, counting both termini. Per germline, CDR1 MGHRA and CDR2 YSYEKL. Here the CDR3 reads CASSQLSGRADNEQSL.

Turning to this clonotype: A much bigger clone sits one base away, suggesting this may be a read error. This chain joins TRBV10-1 and TRBJ2-2; D may be TRBD1 (6 bases). The germline V gene has CDR1 WNHNN and CDR2 SYGVQD (reference sequence). The length of the CDR3 is 15 residues. The V gene lost 9 bases and the J gene lost 0 bases, with 14 bases spanning the gap. The CDR3 DNA follows: TGCGCCAGTACCGACGGGACACCGAACACCGGGGAGCTGTTTTTT. This encodes CASTDGTPNTGELFF.

The V and J genes are TRBV12-5 and TRBJ1-1, with D uncertain. V lost 10 bases to trimming and J lost 2 bases, with 14 bases between them. In germline, CDR1 is LGHNT, CDR2 FRNRAP. This CDR3 comprises 13 residues. The CDR3 sequence: CATLVEPNTEAFF. CDR3 sequence (DNA): TGTGCTACCCTGGTAGAGCCCAACACTGAAGCTTTCTTT. The variable domain in full, completed from reference TRBV12-5 and TRBJ1-1, reads DARVTQTPRHKVTEMGQEVTMRCQPILGHNTVFWYRQTMMQGLELLAYFRNRAPLDDSGMPKDRFSAEMPDATLATLKIQPSEPRDSAVYFCATLVEPNTEAFFGQGTRLTVV.

As concerns this clonotype: A much larger clone differs from this one at a single base, so this may be a read error. The genes are TRBV5-4 and TRBJ2-1; D gene ambiguous. Trimming shortened V by 6 bases and J by 10 bases, and 14 bases separated the two germline ends. The CDR3 runs 12 residues. From germline, CDR1 is SGHNT and CDR2 YYREEE (reference sequence). This CDR3 reads CASTSRGAEQFF. Here the CDR3 DNA reads TGTGCCAGCACTTCTCGCGGTGCGGAGCAGTTCTTC. The complete variable domain, with remaining parts taken from reference TRBV5-4 and TRBJ2-1, reads ETGVTQSPTHLIKTRGQQVTLRCSSQSGHNTVSWYQQALGQGPQFIFQYYREEENGRGNFPPRFSGLQFPNYSSELNVNALELDDSALYLCASTSRGAEQFFGPGTRLTVL.

This clonotype has at least ten counts. The chain recombines TRBV12-3 or TRBV12-4 with TRBJ2-3, with unresolved D. The CDR3 contains 11 residues. Trimming took 4 bases from V and 10 from J, leaving 9 bases between them. This chain's CDR3 is CASSSRGAQYF. CDR3 nucleotide sequence: TGTGCCAGCAGTTCGCGTGGTGCGCAGTATTTT.

To note about this clonotype: The CDR3 carries no conserved terminal phenylalanine or tryptophan, so it likely arises from a read error. The rearrangement joins TRBV10-3 to TRBJ2-5; 7 bases match TRBD1. The germline V gene encodes CDR1 ENHRY and CDR2 SYGVKD. This CDR3 has 16 residues. Losses at the gene ends were 4 bases for V and 1 base for J; bases not matched to a gene: 9. DNA for the CDR3: TGTGCCATCAGTGGTCTTAAGGGGGCCGGCCAAGAGACCCAGTACTTA. Encoded protein: CAISGLKGAGQETQYL.

Turning to this clonotype: A much larger clone lies a single base off, so this may be a read error. This chain uses TRBV24-1 with TRBJ2-3; D tentatively fits TRBD1 or TRBD2 (5 bases each). Per germline, CDR1 KGHDR and CDR2 SFDVKD. The CDR3 runs 16 residues. V lost 7 bases to trimming and J lost 0 bases, with 16 bases between them. The CDR3 coding sequence is TGTGCCACCAGAGACTCCAGGGACCCTAGCACAGATACGCAGTATTTT. This gives the protein CATRDSRDPSTDTQYF.

As to this clonotype: A much larger clone differs by one base, so this may be a read error. The genes are TRBV5-6 and TRBJ2-1; D is uncertain. The V gene's germline CDR1 is SGHDT and CDR2 YYEEEE. The CDR3 is 14 amino acids. The CDR3 region has the DNA TGTGCCAACAGCTTCCTGGCCTCCTACAATGAGCAGTTCTTC. This codes for CANSFLASYNEQFF.

Remarks on this clonotype: Possible read error: a much larger clone is one base away. The chain combines TRBV4-3 with TRBJ2-3, with a tentative D call TRBD1 (5 bases). Germline loops: CDR1 LGHNA, CDR2 YSLEER. The CDR3 is 13 amino acids. The CDR3 bases are TGCGTCAGCAGCCAGACAGTCACAGATACGCAGTATTTT. The encoded protein is CVSSQTVTDTQYF.

Note on this clonotype: In this CDR3 the conserved last residue, phenylalanine or tryptophan, is missing, so a read error is likely. V and J are TRBV6-6 and TRBJ2-3, with D uncertain. The CDR3 runs to 12 residues. Trimming pared 7 bases from V and 5 bases from J, leaving 10 bases between. From germline, CDR1 is MNHNY and CDR2 SVGAGI (reference sequence). The CDR3 region is CASNWEGDTQYL. CDR3 sequence (DNA): TGTGCCAGCAATTGGGAAGGAGATACGCAGTATCTT.

Points on this clonotype: One junction end does not reproduce the germline sequence, and a read error may be involved. The V call is TRBV11-1, the J call TRBJ2-4, with TRBD1 as a possible D gene (5 bases). The germline gives CDR1 SGHAT, CDR2 FQDESV (reference sequence). The CDR3 is made up of 16 amino acids. The CDR3 here is CVRTHSGRATKSIQYF. For the CDR3, the DNA is TGTGTCAGGACCCATTCAGGCAGGGCGACCAAAAGCATTCAGTACTTC.

Concerning this clonotype itself: At one of its ends the junction is not consistent with the germline gene, which may arise from a read error. The rearrangement joins TRBV24-1 to TRBJ2-3, with a tentative D call TRBD1 (5 bases). This CDR3 has 15 amino acids. From germline, CDR1 is KGHDR and CDR2 SFDVKD. The CDR3 nucleotides are TGTGCCTCCAGTGACCCACAGGTTAGCACAGATACGCAGTATTTT. Amino acids: CASSDPQVSTDTQYF.